This T cell receptor beta chain was observed in a study of T cells in Graves' hyperthyroidism and ophthalmopathy. Study-level information: Peripheral blood was drawn at first diagnosis, prior to all treatment. Study-level points and caveats: Peripheral blood also featured most of the thyroid clonotypes expanded above 0.001.

This clonotype was found many times. The antigen is not known. The TCR beta CDR3 regions underwent amplification using RNA transcripts as the source. Carried out on the TCR CDR3, a first-round RT-PCR used the HTBI primer set. One entry per CDR3 protein results from TCRdb running MiXCR on the multiplex PCR reads. The sample has some 600,000 distinct CDR3 sequences, around 13% seen once. Germline assignment: CDR1 SGHAT and CDR2 FQNNGV. The V end lost 5 bases, the J end lost 3 bases, and 17 bases lay between the germline ends. CDR3 length equals 16 residues. The hyperthyroidism patients had all been newly diagnosed, and their disease duration was under 2 months. Their ages ranged from 18 to 65 years.

The material sequenced was blood. The chain is built from TRBV11-2 and TRBJ1-5, with a weak D call TRBD1 (5 bases). The origin of this receptor is a woman aged 25 to 45 with Graves' hyperthyroidism that later progressed to Graves' ophthalmopathy. CDR3 loop: CASSPLGDGNNQPQHF. In DNA form, the CDR3 reads TGTGCCAGCAGCCCCCTCGGGGACGGTAACAATCAGCCCCAGCATTTT.